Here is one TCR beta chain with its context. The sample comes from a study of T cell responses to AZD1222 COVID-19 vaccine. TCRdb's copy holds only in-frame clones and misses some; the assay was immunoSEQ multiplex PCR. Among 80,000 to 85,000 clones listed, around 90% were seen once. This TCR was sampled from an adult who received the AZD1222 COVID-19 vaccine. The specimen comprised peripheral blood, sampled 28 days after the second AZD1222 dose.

The DNA of the CDR3 is TGTGCCAGCAGCTTACGGAGCAATCAGCCCCAGCATTTT. Protein product: CASSLRSNQPQHF. The chain combines TRBV11-2 with TRBJ1-5; D uncertain. V lost 2 bases, J lost 1 base, and 3 bases lay in between. The CDR3 loop spans 13 amino acids. The germline V gene encodes CDR1 SGHAT and CDR2 FQNNGV.